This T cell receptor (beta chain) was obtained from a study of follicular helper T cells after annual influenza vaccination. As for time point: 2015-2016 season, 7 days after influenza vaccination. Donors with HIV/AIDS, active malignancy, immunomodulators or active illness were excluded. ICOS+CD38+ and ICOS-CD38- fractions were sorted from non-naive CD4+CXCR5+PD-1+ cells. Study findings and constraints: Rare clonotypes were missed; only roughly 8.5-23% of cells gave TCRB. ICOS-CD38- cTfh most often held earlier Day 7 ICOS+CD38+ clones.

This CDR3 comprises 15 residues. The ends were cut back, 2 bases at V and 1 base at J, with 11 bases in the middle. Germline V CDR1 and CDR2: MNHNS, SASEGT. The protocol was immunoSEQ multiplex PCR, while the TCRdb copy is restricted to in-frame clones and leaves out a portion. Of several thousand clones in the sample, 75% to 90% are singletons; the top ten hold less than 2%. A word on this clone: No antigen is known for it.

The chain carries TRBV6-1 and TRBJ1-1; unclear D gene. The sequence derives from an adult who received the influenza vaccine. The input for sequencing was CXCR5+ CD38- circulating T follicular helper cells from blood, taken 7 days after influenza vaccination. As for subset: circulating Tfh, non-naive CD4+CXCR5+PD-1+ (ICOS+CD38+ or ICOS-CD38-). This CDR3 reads CASSETGVWNTEAFF. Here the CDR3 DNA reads TGTGCCAGCAGTGAAACGGGTGTATGGAACACTGAAGCTTTCTTT.